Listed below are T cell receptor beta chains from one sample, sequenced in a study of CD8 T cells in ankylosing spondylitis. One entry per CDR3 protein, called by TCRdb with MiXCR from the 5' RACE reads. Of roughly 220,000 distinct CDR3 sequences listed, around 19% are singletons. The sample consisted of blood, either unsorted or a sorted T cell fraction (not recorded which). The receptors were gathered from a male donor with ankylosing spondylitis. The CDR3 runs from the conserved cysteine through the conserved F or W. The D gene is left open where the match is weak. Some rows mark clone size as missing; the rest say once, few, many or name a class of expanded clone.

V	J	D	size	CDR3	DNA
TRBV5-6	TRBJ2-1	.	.	CASSPGALSDEQFF	TGTGCCAGCAGTCCGGGAGCCCTTTCAGATGAGCAGTTCTTC
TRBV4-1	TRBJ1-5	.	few	CASSPRDTEHQPQHF	TGCGCCAGCAGCCCAAGGGACACCGAACATCAGCCCCAGCATTTT
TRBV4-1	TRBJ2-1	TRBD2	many	CASSLAGGYDEQFF	TGCGCCAGCAGCCTAGCGGGAGGGTACGATGAGCAGTTCTTC
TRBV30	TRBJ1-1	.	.	CAWRVGMNTEAFF	TGTGCCTGGAGGGTAGGGATGAACACTGAAGCTTTCTTT
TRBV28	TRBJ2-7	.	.	CASSPDPTWGEQYF	TGTGCCAGCAGTCCGGATCCGACTTGGGGCGAGCAGTACTTC
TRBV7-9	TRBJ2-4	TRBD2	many	CASTGGVAKNIQYF	TGTGCCAGCACCGGGGGGGTGGCCAAAAACATTCAGTACTTC
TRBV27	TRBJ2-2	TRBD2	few	CASSLRGAGELFF	TGTGCCAGCAGTTTACGGGGGGCCGGGGAGCTGTTTTTT
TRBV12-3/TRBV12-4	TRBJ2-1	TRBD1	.	CASSPGTGVTYNEQFF	TGTGCCAGCAGTCCAGGGACAGGGGTCACCTACAATGAGCAGTTCTTC
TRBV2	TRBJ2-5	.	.	CASSEEDRTVLGTQYF	TGTGCCAGCAGTGAAGAGGATAGGACAGTGTTGGGGACCCAGTACTTC
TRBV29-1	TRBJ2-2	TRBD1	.	CSVLGQGYGELFF	TGCAGCGTCCTAGGACAGGGCTACGGGGAGCTGTTTTTT
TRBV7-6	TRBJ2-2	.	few	CASSWGEYSTGELFF	TGTGCCAGCAGCTGGGGGGAGTATTCCACCGGGGAGCTGTTTTTT
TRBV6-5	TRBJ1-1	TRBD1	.	CASSTGVTEAFF	TGTGCCAGCAGCACAGGGGTTACTGAAGCTTTCTTT
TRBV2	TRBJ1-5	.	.	CASRSRAPWGAGNQPQHF	TGTGCCAGCAGATCCCGGGCCCCCTGGGGGGCTGGCAATCAGCCCCAGCATTTT
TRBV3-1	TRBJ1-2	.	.	CASSHRTELIKGYTF	TGTGCCAGCAGCCACCGGACTGAATTGATTAAGGGCTACACCTTC
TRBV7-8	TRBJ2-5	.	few	CASSRKQGPETQYF	TGTGCCAGCAGCCGTAAACAGGGCCCGGAGACCCAGTACTTC
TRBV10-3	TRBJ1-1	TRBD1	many	CAIRPDRGHSTEAFF	TGTGCCATCAGGCCAGACAGGGGACATAGCACTGAAGCTTTCTTT
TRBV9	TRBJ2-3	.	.	CASSVVPDLDTQYF	TGTGCCAGCAGCGTAGTGCCGGATTTAGATACGCAGTATTTT
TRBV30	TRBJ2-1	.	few	CAWGENEQFF	TGTGCCTGGGGGGAGAATGAGCAGTTCTTC
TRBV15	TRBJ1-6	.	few	CATRTLNSPLHF	TGTGCCACCAGGACACTCAATTCACCCCTCCACTTT
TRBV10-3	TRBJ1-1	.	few	CAISEMVGAEGEAFF	TGTGCCATCAGTGAGATGGTGGGGGCAGAAGGTGAAGCTTTCTTT
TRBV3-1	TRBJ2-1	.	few	CASSPAASYNEQFF	TGTGCCAGCAGCCCGGCGGCCTCCTACAATGAGCAGTTCTTC
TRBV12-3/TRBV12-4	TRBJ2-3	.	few	CASSLPWGPTDTQYF	TGTGCCAGCAGTTTACCCTGGGGTCCGACAGATACGCAGTATTTT
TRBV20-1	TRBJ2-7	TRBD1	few	CSVRGRLRYEQYF	TGCAGTGTCAGGGGGAGATTAAGGTACGAGCAGTACTTC
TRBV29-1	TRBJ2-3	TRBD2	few	CSVEGLAGENTDTQYF	TGCAGCGTTGAAGGACTAGCGGGAGAGAACACAGATACGCAGTATTTT